This record looks at one T cell receptor (beta chain) sequence and its context. This entry belongs to a study of CXCR3-negative and CXCR3-positive naive CD8 T cells. In germline, CDR1 is MNHEY, CDR2 SMNVEV (reference sequence). There are 15 residues in the CDR3. With UMI labels, 5' RACE was used to prepare the TRB cDNA libraries. TCRdb reprocessed the 5' RACE reads and keeps a single row for each CDR3 protein, giving no DNA. The table counts 55,000 to 70,000 distinct CDR3 sequences; 23% lies in the top ten. This sequence joins TRBV27 and TRBJ1-1; TCRdb picks TRBD1, but there is no DNA to check that call. This receptor was obtained from a human donor in good health. Some clones in this sample may be carry-over from other donors' samples. Sequencing was done on a sample of memory CD8+ T cells from blood. The CDR3 region is CASSRTGTLDTEAFF.